This is a list of T cell receptor beta chains from one sample in a study of cytomegalovirus exposure and HLA in healthy donors. Libraries were prepared by immunoSEQ multiplex PCR; TCRdb keeps only in-frame clonotypes and omits some of them. The table shows tens of thousands of clones, with about nine tenths occurring only once. The sequencing input was PBMCs. All receptors come from a man under 40 in good health and CMV-seropositive. Each CDR3 is given with its conserved first and last residue. Each record gives: clone size, J gene, CDR3 length, D gene, V gene, CDR3 protein, CDR3 DNA. The D gene is left open where the match is weak. Clone size is stated in some rows and not others, as once, few, many or a class when expanded.

clone_size: once
j_call: TRBJ2-7
cdr3_length: 13
d_call: TRBD2
v_call: TRBV7-8
cdr3_aa: CASRGAGVSEQYF
cdr3_nt: TGTGCCAGCAGGGGAGCGGGAGTAAGCGAGCAGTACTTC

clone_size: -
j_call: TRBJ1-2
cdr3_length: 17
d_call: TRBD1
v_call: TRBV7-2
cdr3_aa: CASSSSSGTGRIYGYTF
cdr3_nt: TGTGCCAGCAGCTCCTCCTCCGGGACAGGGCGGATCTATGGCTACACCTTC

clone_size: once
j_call: TRBJ1-1
cdr3_length: 12
d_call: -
v_call: TRBV6-6
cdr3_aa: CASSYSAGGAFF
cdr3_nt: TGTGCCAGCAGTTACTCGGCTGGTGGAGCTTTCTTT

clone_size: -
j_call: TRBJ2-7
cdr3_length: 14
d_call: TRBD2
v_call: TRBV19
cdr3_aa: CASSRLAGAYEQYF
cdr3_nt: TGTGCCAGTAGTCGTCTAGCGGGGGCCTACGAGCAGTACTTC

clone_size: -
j_call: TRBJ1-2
cdr3_length: 16
d_call: TRBD1
v_call: TRBV7-9
cdr3_aa: CASSPPWDRGIYGYTF
cdr3_nt: TGTGCCAGCAGCCCTCCATGGGACAGGGGCATCTATGGCTACACCTTC

clone_size: -
j_call: TRBJ2-3
cdr3_length: 13
d_call: -
v_call: TRBV7-9
cdr3_aa: CASSLAGADTQYF
cdr3_nt: TGTGCCAGCAGCTTAGCGGGCGCAGATACGCAGTATTTT

clone_size: -
j_call: TRBJ1-4
cdr3_length: 15
d_call: -
v_call: TRBV5-4
cdr3_aa: CASSLSSRVGEKLFF
cdr3_nt: TGTGCCAGCAGCTTGAGTTCCAGGGTTGGTGAAAAACTGTTTTTT

clone_size: once
j_call: TRBJ2-7
cdr3_length: 15
d_call: -
v_call: TRBV7-2
cdr3_aa: CASSLVRRGTHEQYF
cdr3_nt: TGTGCCAGCAGCTTAGTACGCAGGGGTACCCACGAGCAGTACTTC

clone_size: -
j_call: TRBJ2-1
cdr3_length: 14
d_call: TRBD2
v_call: TRBV19
cdr3_aa: CASSPGTSGNEQFF
cdr3_nt: TGTGCCAGTAGTCCCGGGACTAGTGGCAATGAGCAGTTCTTC

clone_size: -
j_call: TRBJ1-3
cdr3_length: 15
d_call: -
v_call: TRBV27
cdr3_aa: CASSLFAGSGNTIYF
cdr3_nt: TGTGCCAGCAGTCTCTTTGCGGGGTCTGGAAACACCATATATTTT

clone_size: -
j_call: TRBJ2-1
cdr3_length: 16
d_call: TRBD2
v_call: TRBV7-8
cdr3_aa: CASSSREIAGNNEQFF
cdr3_nt: TGTGCCAGCAGCTCTAGGGAAATAGCGGGAAACAATGAGCAGTTCTTC